In this sample, the clone carrying this TCR beta chain turned up a few times. Its antigen is as yet unknown. Molecules of cDNA were individually given unique molecular identifiers that were attached to them. TCRdb ran MiXCR on the 5' RACE reads and lists one entry per CDR3 protein. The table shows over 25,000 distinct CDR3 sequences, with about 5% occurring only once. The CDR3 has 12 residues. CDR1 and CDR2 (germline): DFQATT, SNEGSKA (reference sequence). The V end lost 8 bases, the J end lost 2 bases, and 12 bases lay between the germline ends. The data were obtained in a study of early T cells in non-severe SARS-CoV-2 infection. Study information: Bulk RNA from unsorted whole blood was sequenced; chains were unpaired. Study-level findings and limits: Missing private and CD4 specificities, VDJdb matching favored anti-spike CD8 responses.

The rearrangement joins TRBV20-1 to TRBJ1-1; TRBD1 is a possible D gene (5 bases). The material sequenced was whole blood. This receptor was taken from an adult who was a healthcare worker with PCR-confirmed SARS-CoV-2 infection or an uninfected control (not recorded which). The CDR3 loop reads CSPYQGNTEAFF. The CDR3 region has the DNA TGCAGTCCCTATCAGGGAAACACTGAAGCTTTCTTT.